A selection of T cell receptor beta chains follows, all from one sample in a study of shared clonotypes between healthy human individuals. Libraries were prepared by immunoSEQ multiplex PCR; TCRdb keeps only in-frame clonotypes and omits some of them. This table has some 2,400,000 clones, around 95% appearing once. Sequenced input: naive CD4+ T cells sorted from blood. These TCRs come from a man younger than 35 in good health. The CDR3 runs from the conserved cysteine through the conserved F or W. The D gene is left open where the match is weak. Clone size is not always given. Where it is, it says once, few, many or a class for expanded clones.

D gene	V gene	J gene	clone size	CDR3 DNA	CDR3 protein
-	TRBV10-2	TRBJ2-7	-	TGCGCCAGCCAGTATGGGTACTCCTACGAGCAGTACTTC	CASQYGYSYEQYF
TRBD1	TRBV18	TRBJ2-5	-	TGTGCCAGCTCACCACTTATTCCGGGACAGGTGAACCAAGAGACCCAGTACTTC	CASSPLIPGQVNQETQYF
TRBD2	TRBV7-2	TRBJ2-3	-	TGTGCCAGCAGCCCTATAGCGGGAGTTGTGGTTCGCGGAGATACGCAGTATTTT	CASSPIAGVVVRGDTQYF
-	TRBV2	TRBJ1-4	-	TGTGCCAGCAGTGACTTTCCTAGCGCGGGAAAACTGTTTTTT	CASSDFPSAGKLFF
-	TRBV5-5	TRBJ1-1	-	TGTGCCAGCAGCTTGGCGGGACTGTCCAACACTGAAGCTTTCTTT	CASSLAGLSNTEAFF
-	TRBV11-2	TRBJ2-5	-	TGTGCCAGCAGTACACTTAGCGGTAGCGCGACCCAGTACTTC	CASSTLSGSATQYF
-	TRBV27	TRBJ2-1	-	TGTGCCAGCAGTTTATTTACAGGTGGTTCCTCCTACAATGAGCAGTTCTTC	CASSLFTGGSSYNEQFF
TRBD1	TRBV30	TRBJ1-6	-	TGTGCCTGGAGTGTATACAGGGGACAAATAGGGTATAATTCACCCCTCCACTTT	CAWSVYRGQIGYNSPLHF
TRBD2	TRBV5-4	TRBJ2-5	-	TGTGCCAGCAGCTCCCCACAAGCGGGGAGAGGAGAGACCCAGTACTTC	CASSSPQAGRGETQYF
TRBD1	TRBV5-1	TRBJ1-4	-	TGCGCCAGCAGCTTGTCCCAGGACAGGTCTAATGAAAAACTGTTTTTT	CASSLSQDRSNEKLFF
-	TRBV6-5	TRBJ1-1	-	TGTGCCAGCAGGGATGGATCGGGGCAGCAGAGTCAAGCTTTCTTT	CASRDGSGQQSQAFF
-	TRBV9	TRBJ1-3	-	TGTGCCAGCAGCGCTGTAGATCTGCGTGGAAACACCATATATTTT	CASSAVDLRGNTIYF
-	TRBV30	TRBJ2-1	-	TGTGCCTGGAGTAGGACCAAGGACAATGAGCAGTTCTTC	CAWSRTKDNEQFF
-	TRBV5-1	TRBJ1-2	-	TGCGCCAGCAGCTTGGCCTACGGGAGCGATGGCTACACCTTC	CASSLAYGSDGYTF
TRBD2	TRBV2	TRBJ2-7	-	TGTGCCAGCAGCCGGACTAGCGGGATAGGAGAGCAGTACTTC	CASSRTSGIGEQYF
TRBD2	TRBV6-1	TRBJ2-7	once	TGTGCCAGCAGTGACGTACAGCGGGGCTACGAGCAGTACTTC	CASSDVQRGYEQYF
-	TRBV5-1	TRBJ1-2	-	TGCGCCAGCAGCGGGGCGAAAGACTATGGCTACACCTTC	CASSGAKDYGYTF
TRBD2	TRBV28	TRBJ2-2	-	TGTGCCAGCAGTTTGGGGAGGGGTCGGAACACCGGGGAGCTGTTTTTT	CASSLGRGRNTGELFF
-	TRBV5-4	TRBJ1-1	-	TGTGCCAGCAGCTTGGCCGGGTACACTGAAGCTTTCTTT	CASSLAGYTEAFF
-	TRBV30	TRBJ2-5	-	TGTGCCTGGAGTGTCCTCTCGGAGACCCAGTACTTC	CAWSVLSETQYF
TRBD2	TRBV10-1	TRBJ2-1	-	TGCGCCAGCAGTGAGTCCGGACTAGGCGAGCAGTTCTTC	CASSESGLGEQFF